This T cell receptor beta chain was retrieved from a study of graft-versus-host responses after intestinal transplantation. Germline V gene data show CDR1 as MNHEY and CDR2 as SMNVEV (reference sequence). This CDR3 region has 15 residues. V lost 2 bases and J 4 bases, leaving 15 bases between the germline ends. On this clone: The antigen remains unidentified.

Assay used: immunoSEQ multiplex PCR; TCRdb lists only in-frame clones, some missing. This sample has approximately 90,000 clones, with around nine tenths found just once. The origin of this receptor is a human donor who received an intestinal transplant. The sample was unstimulated CD8+ T cells sorted from spleen or lymph node cells, taken before intestinal transplant. J is TRBJ2-7 and V is TRBV27, with D possibly being TRBD1 or TRBD2 (5 bases each). This chain's CDR3 is CASSLQGVRRYEQYF. CDR3 DNA sequence: TGTGCCAGCAGTTTACAGGGAGTTAGGAGGTACGAGCAGTACTTC.